This record covers a single TCR beta chain. This sample is drawn from a study of blood T cell repertoires in COVID-19. Overall study context: The United States, Italy and Spain provided the acute and convalescent COVID-19 samples. From T cells, B-cell-depleted T cells, or PBMCs came the material, which was cDNA or gDNA.

The table came from immunoSEQ multiplex PCR; TCRdb's copy has only in-frame clones and leaves some out. The sample lists around 170,000 clones; less than 90% were seen once. In Seattle, patients joined the study during active infection and were tracked longitudinally. The source material was peripheral blood. The receptor's source is a woman aged 65 to 85 with COVID-19, enrolled during active disease.

In DNA form, the CDR3 reads TGTGCCAGCAGCTTAGAGGGGACAACCTACAATGAGCAGTTCTTC. It is translated as CASSLEGTTYNEQFF. The genes are TRBV7-6 and TRBJ2-1; perhaps TRBD1 as D (6 bases). CDR1 is SGHVS, CDR2 FNYEAQ, per germline. With 1 base removed from V and 2 bases from J, the gap between germline ends came to 9 bases. This CDR3 is 15 amino acids long.